This T cell receptor beta chain is from a study of blood T cell repertoires in COVID-19. At the level of the study: PBMCs, B-cell-depleted T cells, or T cells were the source of the cDNA or gDNA that made up the material.

Libraries were prepared by immunoSEQ multiplex PCR; TCRdb keeps only in-frame clonotypes and omits some of them. The sample holds about 220,000 clones, roughly 85% seen once. The germline V gene has CDR1 SGHDT and CDR2 YYEEEE. V was pared by 3 bases and J by 7 bases, with 11 bases between. This CDR3 comprises 13 residues. The sequence was obtained from a woman aged 70 to 79 with COVID-19, enrolled during active disease. The chain combines TRBV5-6 with TRBJ2-1; D may be TRBD1 (6 bases). Sequenced input: peripheral blood. In DNA, the CDR3 is TGTGCCAGCAGCTCCGGACAGTTAAATGAGCAGTTCTTC. It translates to CASSSGQLNEQFF.